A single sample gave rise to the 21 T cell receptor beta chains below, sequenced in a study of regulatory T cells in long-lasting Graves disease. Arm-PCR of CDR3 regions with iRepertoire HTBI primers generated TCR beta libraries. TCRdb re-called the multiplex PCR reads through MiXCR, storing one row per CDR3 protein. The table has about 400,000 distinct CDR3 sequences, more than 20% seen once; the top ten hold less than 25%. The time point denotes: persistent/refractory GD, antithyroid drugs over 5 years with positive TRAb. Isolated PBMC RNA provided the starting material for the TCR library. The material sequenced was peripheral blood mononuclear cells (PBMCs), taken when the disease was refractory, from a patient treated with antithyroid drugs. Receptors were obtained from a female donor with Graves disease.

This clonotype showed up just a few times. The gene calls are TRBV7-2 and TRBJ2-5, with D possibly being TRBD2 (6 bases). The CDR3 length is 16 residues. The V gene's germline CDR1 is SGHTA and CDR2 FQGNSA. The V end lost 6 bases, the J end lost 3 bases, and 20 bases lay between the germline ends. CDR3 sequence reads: CASRSTSYQNEETQYF. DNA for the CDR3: TGTGCCAGCAGAAGTACTAGCTACCAAAATGAAGAGACCCAGTACTTC.

DNA for the CDR3: TGCAGCGTGAATCAGGGTAGGGCTTTCTTT. Amino acid sequence: CSVNQGRAFF. The V call is TRBV29-1, the J call TRBJ1-1; tentative D call: TRBD1 (5 bases). V was cut by 6 bases and J by 11 bases, with 13 bases left in between. The CDR3 sequence is 10 residues long. Germline values: CDR1 SQVTM, CDR2 ANQGSEA.

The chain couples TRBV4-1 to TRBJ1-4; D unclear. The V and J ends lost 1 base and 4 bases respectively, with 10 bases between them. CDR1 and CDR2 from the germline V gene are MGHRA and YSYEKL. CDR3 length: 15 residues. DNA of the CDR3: TGCGCCAGCAGCCAAGTGGCACAGATTAATGAAAAACTGTTTTTT. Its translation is CASSQVAQINEKLFF.

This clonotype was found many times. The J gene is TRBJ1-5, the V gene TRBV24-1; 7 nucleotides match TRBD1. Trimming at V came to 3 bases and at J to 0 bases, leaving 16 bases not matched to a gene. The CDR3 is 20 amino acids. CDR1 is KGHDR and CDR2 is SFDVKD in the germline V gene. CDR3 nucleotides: TGTGCCACCAGTGATCCAGGGTGGGAGACAGGGAGCTATAGCAATCAGCCCCAGCATTTT. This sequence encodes CATSDPGWETGSYSNQPQHF.

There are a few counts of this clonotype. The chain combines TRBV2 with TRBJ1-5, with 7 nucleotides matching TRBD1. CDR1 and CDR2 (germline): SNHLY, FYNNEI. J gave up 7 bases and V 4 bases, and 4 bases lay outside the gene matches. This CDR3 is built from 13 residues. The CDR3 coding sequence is TGTGCCAGCAGTGGACAGGGAACACAGCCCCAGCATTTT. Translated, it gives CASSGQGTQPQHF.

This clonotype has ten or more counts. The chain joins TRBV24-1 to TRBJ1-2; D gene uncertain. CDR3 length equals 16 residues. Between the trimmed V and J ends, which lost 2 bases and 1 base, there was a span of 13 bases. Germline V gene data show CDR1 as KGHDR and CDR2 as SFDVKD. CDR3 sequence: CATSDSRERGNYGYTF. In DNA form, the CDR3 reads TGTGCCACCAGTGATTCGAGGGAGCGGGGTAACTATGGCTACACCTTC.

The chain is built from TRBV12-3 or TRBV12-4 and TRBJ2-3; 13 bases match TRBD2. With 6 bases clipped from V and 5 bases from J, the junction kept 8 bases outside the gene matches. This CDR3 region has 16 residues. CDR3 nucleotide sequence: TGTGCCAGCAGCCGGACTAGCGGGAGTTTTGGAGATACGCAGTATTTT. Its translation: CASSRTSGSFGDTQYF.

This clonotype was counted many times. For the CDR3, the DNA is TGTGCCAGCAGCAGGAAAGAACTCGGAACCGAGCAGTACTTC. Its protein product is CASSRKELGTEQYF. The rearrangement uses TRBV2 and TRBJ2-7; D is unclear. V gave up 6 bases and J gave up 6 bases, with 18 bases separating them. The CDR3 runs 14 residues. Germline CDR1 is SNHLY and CDR2 is FYNNEI.

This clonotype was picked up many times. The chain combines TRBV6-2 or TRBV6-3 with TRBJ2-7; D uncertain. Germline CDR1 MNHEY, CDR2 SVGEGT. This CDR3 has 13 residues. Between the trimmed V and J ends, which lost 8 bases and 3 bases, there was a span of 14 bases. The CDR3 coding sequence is TGTGCCAGCGAAGACCCATTGAACTACGAGCAGTACTTC. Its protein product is CASEDPLNYEQYF.

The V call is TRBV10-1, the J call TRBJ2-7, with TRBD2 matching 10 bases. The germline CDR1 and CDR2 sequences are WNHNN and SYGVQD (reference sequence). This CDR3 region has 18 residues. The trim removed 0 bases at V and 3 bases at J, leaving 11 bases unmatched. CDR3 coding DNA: TGCGCCAGCAGTGAGTCGACATCTTTAGCGGGAGGTTTCTACGAGCAGTACTTC. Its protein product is CASSESTSLAGGFYEQYF.

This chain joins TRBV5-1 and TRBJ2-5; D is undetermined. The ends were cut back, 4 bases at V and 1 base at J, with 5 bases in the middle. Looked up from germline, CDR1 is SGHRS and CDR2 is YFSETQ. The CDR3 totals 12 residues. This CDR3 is CASSRAQETQYF. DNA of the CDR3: TGCGCCAGCAGCCGCGCCCAAGAGACCCAGTACTTC.

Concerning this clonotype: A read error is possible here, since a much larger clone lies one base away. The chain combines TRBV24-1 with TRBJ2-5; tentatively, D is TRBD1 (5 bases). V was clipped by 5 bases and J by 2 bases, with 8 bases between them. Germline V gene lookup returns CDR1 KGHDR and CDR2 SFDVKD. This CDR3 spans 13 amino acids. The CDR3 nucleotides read TGTGCCACCAGTGGTCCAGGGCAAGAGACCCAGTACTTC. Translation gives CATSGPGQETQYF.

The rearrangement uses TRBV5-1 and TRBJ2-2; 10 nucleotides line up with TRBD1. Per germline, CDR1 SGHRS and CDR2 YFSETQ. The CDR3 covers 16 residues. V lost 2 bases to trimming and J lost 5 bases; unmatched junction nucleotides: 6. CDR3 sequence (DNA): TGCGCCAGCAGCTTTCCCGGGACAGGGGTTACCGGGGAGCTGTTTTTT. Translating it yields CASSFPGTGVTGELFF.

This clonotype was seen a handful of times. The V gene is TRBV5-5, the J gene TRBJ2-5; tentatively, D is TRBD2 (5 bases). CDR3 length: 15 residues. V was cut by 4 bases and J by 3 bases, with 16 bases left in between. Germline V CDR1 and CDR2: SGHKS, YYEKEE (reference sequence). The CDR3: CASSGRAEPEETQYF. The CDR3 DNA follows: TGTGCCAGCAGCGGAAGAGCGGAGCCTGAAGAGACCCAGTACTTC.

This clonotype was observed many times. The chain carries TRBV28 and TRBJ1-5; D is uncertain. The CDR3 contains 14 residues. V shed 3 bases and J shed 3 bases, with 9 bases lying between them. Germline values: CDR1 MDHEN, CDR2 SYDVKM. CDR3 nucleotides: TGTGCCAGCAGTTTTAGGCCTACCAATCAGCCCCAGCATTTT. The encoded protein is CASSFRPTNQPQHF.

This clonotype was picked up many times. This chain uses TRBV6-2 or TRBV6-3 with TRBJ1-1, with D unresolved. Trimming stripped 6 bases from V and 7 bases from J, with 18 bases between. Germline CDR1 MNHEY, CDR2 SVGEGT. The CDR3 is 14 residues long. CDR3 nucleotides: TGTGCCAGCAGGCCTACTGGACGGGAGGGTGAAGCTTTCTTT. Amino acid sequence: CASRPTGREGEAFF.

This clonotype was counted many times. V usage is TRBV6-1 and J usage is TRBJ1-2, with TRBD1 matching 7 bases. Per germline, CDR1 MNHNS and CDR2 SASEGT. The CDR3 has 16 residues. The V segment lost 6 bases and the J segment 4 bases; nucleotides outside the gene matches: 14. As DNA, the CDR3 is TGTGCCAGCAGAGATGATACAGGGGCCCTGTTCTATGGCTACACCTTC. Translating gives CASRDDTGALFYGYTF.

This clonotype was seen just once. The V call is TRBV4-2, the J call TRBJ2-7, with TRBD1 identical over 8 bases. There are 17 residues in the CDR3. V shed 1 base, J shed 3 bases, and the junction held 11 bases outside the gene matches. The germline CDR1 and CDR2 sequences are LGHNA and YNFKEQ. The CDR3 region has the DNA TGTGCCAGCAGCCAAGGGGAACCGGCGGGACAGGACTACGAGCAGTACTTC. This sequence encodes CASSQGEPAGQDYEQYF.

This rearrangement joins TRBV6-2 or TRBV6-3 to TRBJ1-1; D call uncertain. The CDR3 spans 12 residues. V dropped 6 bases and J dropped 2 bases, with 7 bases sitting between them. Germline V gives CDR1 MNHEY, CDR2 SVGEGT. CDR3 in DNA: TGTGCCAGCAGACCGGCCAACACTGAAGCTTTCTTT. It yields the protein CASRPANTEAFF.

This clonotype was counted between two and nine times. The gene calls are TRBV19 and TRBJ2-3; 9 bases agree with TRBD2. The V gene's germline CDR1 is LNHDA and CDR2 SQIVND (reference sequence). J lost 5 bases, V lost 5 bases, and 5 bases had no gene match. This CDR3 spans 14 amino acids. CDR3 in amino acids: CASSLAGAVDTQYF. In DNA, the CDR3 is TGTGCCAGTAGTTTAGCGGGAGCGGTAGATACGCAGTATTTT.

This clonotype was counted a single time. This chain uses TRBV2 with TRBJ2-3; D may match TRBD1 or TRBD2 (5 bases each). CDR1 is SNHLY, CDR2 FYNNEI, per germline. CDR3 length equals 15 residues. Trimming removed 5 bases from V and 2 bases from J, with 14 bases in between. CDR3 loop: CASSRDAKHTDTQYF. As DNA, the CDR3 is TGTGCCAGCAGTCGGGACGCAAAACACACAGATACGCAGTATTTT.